The 2 T cell receptor beta chains below come from one sample, sequenced in a study of blood T cell repertoires in COVID-19. Profiling relied on immunoSEQ multiplex PCR, and the TCRdb table lists in-frame clones only, not all of them. The data show about 170,000 clones, with 83% seen just once and about 1.9% held by the top ten. The sequencing sample was made of peripheral blood. These receptors all come from a woman of 80 years or more with acute or convalescent COVID-19.

The chain joins TRBV9 to TRBJ1-1; possible D gene TRBD1, 5 bases. The CDR3 is made up of 14 amino acids. Germline CDR1 and CDR2: SGDLS and YYNGEE. The V end lost 3 bases, the J end lost 1 base, and 10 bases lay between the germline ends. In DNA, the CDR3 is TGTGCCAGCAGCGACGGGGGGTGGAACACTGAAGCTTTCTTT. It yields the protein CASSDGGWNTEAFF. Looking up the rest from reference TRBV9 and TRBJ1-1 gives the full variable domain: DSGVTQTPKHLITATGQRVTLRCSPRSGDLSVYWYQQSLDQGLQFLIQYYNGEERAKGNILERFSAQQFPDLHSELNLSSLELGDSALYFCASSDGGWNTEAFFGQGTRLTVV.

CDR3 bases: TGTGCCAGCAGCTTCGGGACTAGAGCAGATACGCAGTATTTT. Translated: CASSFGTRADTQYF. The rearrangement uses TRBV13 and TRBJ2-3; 8 bases fit TRBD2. Germline assignment: CDR1 PRHDT and CDR2 FYEKMQ (reference sequence). The CDR3 extends over 14 amino acids. V shed 3 bases, J shed 4 bases, and the junction held 3 bases outside the gene matches. Looking up the rest from reference TRBV13 and TRBJ2-3 gives the full variable domain: AAGVIQSPRHLIKEKRETATLKCYPIPRHDTVYWYQQGPGQDPQFLISFYEKMQSDKGSIPDRFSAQQFSDYHSELNMSSLELGDSALYFCASSFGTRADTQYFGPGTRLTVL.